Following are 9 T cell receptor beta chains from one sample sequenced in a study of T cells in Graves' hyperthyroidism and ophthalmopathy. TCR beta CDR3 region amplification was performed from RNA transcripts. First-round RT-PCR with HTBI primers amplified the TCR CDR3 region. TCRdb called the multiplex PCR reads again in MiXCR, with one record for every CDR3 protein. This sample carries fewer than 600,000 distinct CDR3 sequences, approximately 15% of them seen once, and the ten largest clones take less than 20%. The specimen sequenced was blood. The receptors here all came from a woman aged 18-30 years with Graves' hyperthyroidism.

This clonotype was recorded at least ten times. This chain connects TRBV19 to TRBJ1-1, with 8 bases aligning to TRBD1. There are 13 residues in the CDR3. Germline loops: CDR1 LNHDA, CDR2 SQIVND (reference sequence). The ends lost 5 bases at V and 7 bases at J; junction bases unmatched: 6. This CDR3 reads CASSLQGAFEAFF. For the CDR3, the DNA is TGTGCCAGTAGTCTCCAGGGGGCCTTTGAAGCTTTCTTT. The full variable domain, its missing parts supplied by reference TRBV19 and TRBJ1-1, is DGGITQSPKYLFRKEGQNVTLSCEQNLNHDAMYWYRQDPGQGLRLIYYSQIVNDFQKGDIAEGYSVSREKKESFPLTVTSAQKNPTAFYLCASSLQGAFEAFFGQGTRLTVV.

The chain couples TRBV27 to TRBJ1-5, with 8 bases matching TRBD1. The CDR3 is 13 amino acids. Germline V lookup: CDR1 MNHEY, CDR2 SMNVEV (reference sequence). With V trimmed by 6 bases and J by 7 bases, 5 bases remained unmatched. CDR3 in amino acids: CASRRTGSQPQHF. The DNA for the CDR3 is TGTGCCAGCAGGCGGACAGGGAGCCAGCCCCAGCATTTT.

This clonotype has at least ten counts. The chain combines TRBV2 with TRBJ2-7; D possibly corresponds to TRBD2 (5 bases). Trimming removed 9 bases from V and 6 bases from J, with 15 bases in between. The CDR3 totals 12 residues. Germline CDR1 reads SNHLY; CDR2 reads FYNNEI. The CDR3 spells CARKRLAGEQYF. The CDR3 region has the DNA TGTGCCAGGAAAAGGCTAGCCGGCGAGCAGTACTTC.

This clonotype was detected a few times. The chain recombines TRBV6-1 with TRBJ2-5; D is undetermined. Per germline, CDR1 MNHNS and CDR2 SASEGT. Deletions cut 6 bases from V and 2 bases from J, with 7 bases between. CDR3 size: 12 residues. The CDR3 region is CASRKGQETQYF. The CDR3 bases are TGTGCCAGCAGGAAAGGGCAAGAGACCCAGTACTTC.

This clonotype was observed a handful of times. CDR3 nucleotides: TGCGCCAGCAGCTTGGTACCGACGAACACTGAAGCTTTCTTT. Translation gives CASSLVPTNTEAFF. The V gene is TRBV5-1, the J gene TRBJ1-1; D unresolved. CDR3 size: 14 residues. Germline lookup yields CDR1 SGHRS and CDR2 YFSETQ. Trimming took off 0 bases at V and 1 base at J, with 7 bases between the two ends. The full variable domain, rest sourced from reference TRBV5-1 and TRBJ1-1, is KAGVTQTPRYLIKTRGQQVTLSCSPISGHRSVSWYQQTPGQGLQFLFEYFSETQRNKGNFPGRFSGRQFSNSRSEMNVSTLELGDSALYLCASSLVPTNTEAFFGQGTRLTVV.

This clonotype was detected ten times or more. The chain combines TRBV29-1 with TRBJ1-1; 7 nucleotides align to TRBD1. The CDR3 extends over 11 amino acids. Germline values: CDR1 SQVTM, CDR2 ANQGSEA. With V trimmed by 4 bases and J by 6 bases, 2 bases remained unmatched. The CDR3 protein is CSVVQGAEAFF. The CDR3 DNA sequence: TGCAGCGTTGTCCAGGGGGCTGAAGCTTTCTTT.

The chain links TRBV27 to TRBJ2-1, with TRBD2 identical over 15 bases. With V trimmed by 4 bases and J by 9 bases, 10 bases remained unmatched. There are 17 residues in the CDR3. In germline, CDR1 is MNHEY, CDR2 SMNVEV (reference sequence). The CDR3 reads CASSSRTSGRENLEQFF. The CDR3 DNA reads TGTGCCAGCAGTTCCAGGACTAGCGGGAGGGAAAATCTTGAGCAGTTCTTC.

The sample holds many counts of this clonotype. This CDR3 reads CASSPPGLSYEQYF. The CDR3 nucleotides are TGTGCCAGCAGTCCCCCGGGATTATCCTACGAGCAGTACTTC. This rearrangement joins TRBV12-3 or TRBV12-4 to TRBJ2-7, with D possibly matching TRBD2 (5 bases). This CDR3 is built from 14 residues. Deletions cut 5 bases from V and 1 base from J, with 12 bases between.

This clonotype was detected many times. The chain couples TRBV5-1 to TRBJ1-1, with no clear D. This CDR3 contains 16 residues. From germline, CDR1 is SGHRS and CDR2 YFSETQ. Deletions cut 0 bases from V and 2 bases from J, with 14 bases between. The CDR3 nucleotides read TGCGCCAGCAGCTTGGAGGCCCGAGGCGGAAACACTGAAGCTTTCTTT. Protein sequence: CASSLEARGGNTEAFF.